The rows below give T cell receptor beta chains drawn from one sample of a study of persistence of HIV-infected CD4 T cells. These receptors are not linked to any known antigen. Profiling relied on immunoSEQ multiplex PCR, and the TCRdb table lists in-frame clones only, not all of them. Seen here are roughly 41,000 clones, around 80% observed once, and the top ten hold 1.5% to 2%. The sample was CD4+ T cells sorted from PBMCs after approximately 19-hour stimulation, taken from a patient who received antiretroviral therapy. These receptors were taken from an adult man with HIV who was CMV-seropositive. The CDR3 runs from the conserved cysteine through the conserved F or W. Fields, in order: V gene, J gene, CDR3 protein.

V gene: TRBV6-5
J gene: TRBJ1-2
CDR3 protein: CASNPDRAYGYTF

V gene: TRBV12-3/TRBV12-4
J gene: TRBJ1-5
CDR3 protein: CASSLLNQPQHF

V gene: TRBV5-1
J gene: TRBJ1-5
CDR3 protein: CASSSGMNQPQHF

V gene: TRBV6-4
J gene: TRBJ2-3
CDR3 protein: CASSDSYTGFTDTQYF

V gene: TRBV20-1
J gene: TRBJ1-2
CDR3 protein: CSASNYGYTF

V gene: TRBV3-1/TRBV3-2
J gene: TRBJ2-6
CDR3 protein: CASSQDLGAFSGANVLTF

V gene: TRBV9
J gene: TRBJ2-1
CDR3 protein: CASSVESWGESEQFF

V gene: TRBV6-5
J gene: TRBJ2-7
CDR3 protein: CASSYEGGREQYF

V gene: TRBV18
J gene: TRBJ2-2
CDR3 protein: CASSPPTEGRRTGELFF

V gene: TRBV27
J gene: TRBJ1-2
CDR3 protein: CASSFSSGGRYGYTF

V gene: TRBV7-2
J gene: TRBJ1-6
CDR3 protein: CASSLEQGRTPLHF

V gene: TRBV27
J gene: TRBJ2-2
CDR3 protein: CASSFRALGGMGELFF

V gene: TRBV18
J gene: TRBJ1-1
CDR3 protein: CASSSLQGEAFF

V gene: TRBV28
J gene: TRBJ1-5
CDR3 protein: CASYENVGGRHSNQPQHF

V gene: TRBV5-5
J gene: TRBJ1-2
CDR3 protein: CASSPRQGAGYGYTF

V gene: TRBV28
J gene: TRBJ2-1
CDR3 protein: CASGNSGSYNEQFF